The 32 T cell receptor beta chains below were found in one sample sequenced in a study of blood T cell repertoires in COVID-19. Repertoires were generated with immunoSEQ multiplex PCR, while TCRdb's copy carries only in-frame clones and drops some. The data contain approximately 46,000 clones, around 85% of them seen just once; the ten biggest clones take up 6.5%. Sequencing was carried out using peripheral blood. The receptors originated from a man in his sixties with acute or convalescent COVID-19.

CDR3 in amino acids: CTSSPRGSGRAHNEQFF. In DNA form, the CDR3 reads TGCACCAGCAGCCCCAGGGGGAGCGGGAGGGCCCACAATGAGCAGTTCTTC. The chain links TRBV1 to TRBJ2-1; TRBD2, as called in the table, went unchecked against the DNA. TRBV1 corresponds to a pseudogene. The length of the CDR3 is 17 residues.

The chain carries TRBV10-3 and TRBJ1-1, with D unresolved. CDR3 length: 14 amino acids. Germline CDR1 is ENHRY and CDR2 is SYGVKD. The V end was cut by 7 bases, the J end by 1 base, with 13 bases between. This chain's CDR3 is CAIKTISGNTEAFF. For the CDR3, the DNA is TGTGCCATCAAAACTATCTCGGGGAACACTGAAGCTTTCTTT.

This chain connects TRBV6-1 to TRBJ2-7, with TRBD2 matching 10 bases. J was trimmed by 11 bases and V by 3 bases; bases with no gene match: 7. The CDR3 is made up of 13 amino acids. The germline CDR1 and CDR2 sequences are MNHNS and SASEGT. This chain's CDR3 is CASSEISGRSEYF. In DNA form, the CDR3 reads TGTGCCAGCAGTGAGATTAGCGGGAGGAGTGAGTACTTC.

This clone was observed once. This chain uses TRBV2 with TRBJ2-7; TRBD1 matches at 7 bases. V was pared by 0 bases and J by 4 bases, with 0 bases of the junction left unmatched. This CDR3 is 13 amino acids long. Germline lookup yields CDR1 SNHLY and CDR2 FYNNEI. The CDR3 here is CASSEAQGYEQYF. The DNA for the CDR3 is TGTGCCAGCAGTGAAGCACAGGGGTACGAGCAGTACTTC. The variable domain in full, completed from reference TRBV2 and TRBJ2-7, reads EPEVTQTPSHQVTQMGQEVILRCVPISNHLYFYWYRQILGQKVEFLVSFYNNEISEKSEIFDDQFSVERPDGSNFTLKIRSTKLEDSAMYFCASSEAQGYEQYFGPGTRLTVT.

CDR3: CAISEGQGSKETQYF. For the CDR3, the DNA is TGTGCCATCAGTGAGGGGCAGGGGTCAAAAGAGACCCAGTACTTC. This chain uses TRBV10-3 with TRBJ2-5; TRBD1 is a possible D gene (6 bases). In germline, CDR1 is ENHRY, CDR2 SYGVKD. This CDR3 has 15 amino acids. The V and J ends lost 2 bases and 3 bases respectively, with 13 bases between them.

This rearrangement joins TRBV6-2 or TRBV6-3 to TRBJ2-3; possible D gene TRBD2, 7 bases. This CDR3 comprises 16 residues. CDR1 is MNHEY and CDR2 is SVGEGT in the germline V gene. Trimming removed 2 bases at V and 2 bases at J, with 14 bases between. The CDR3 DNA reads TGTGCCAGCAGTTACCACAGGGAGGGAAACACAGATACGCAGTATTTT. This encodes CASSYHREGNTDTQYF.

V gene TRBV2 combines with J gene TRBJ1-1; TRBD1 agrees at 7 bases. With V trimmed by 6 bases and J by 3 bases, 7 bases remained unmatched. The CDR3 contains 14 residues. CDR1 is SNHLY, CDR2 FYNNEI, per germline. CDR3: CASSLQGRYTEAFF. The CDR3 nucleotides read TGTGCCAGCAGCTTACAGGGGAGGTACACTGAAGCTTTCTTT.

The CDR3 is CASSLGGGSGLTF. The CDR3 DNA reads as TGCGCCAGCAGCTTGGGGGGGGGATCGGGCCTCACCTTC. The chain combines TRBV5-1 with TRBJ1-2, with D possibly TRBD1 on 5 matching bases. The V gene lost 0 bases and the J gene lost 13 bases, with 16 bases spanning the gap. The CDR3 covers 13 residues. Germline V gives CDR1 SGHRS, CDR2 YFSETQ.

The V call is TRBV3-1 (or the pseudogene TRBV3-2), the J call TRBJ2-7, with D maybe TRBD1 (5 bases). Looked up from germline, CDR1 is LGHDT and CDR2 is YNNKEL (reference sequence). Trimming removed 10 bases at V and 3 bases at J, with 16 bases between. There are 13 residues in the CDR3. The CDR3 DNA sequence: TGTGCCACCGCAGGGCGGAAAAACTACGAGCAGTACTTC. Its protein is CATAGRKNYEQYF.

The V call is TRBV5-1, the J call TRBJ2-5; D is possibly TRBD2 (6 bases). The CDR3 extends over 13 amino acids. Trimming shortened V by 0 bases and J by 9 bases, and 12 bases separated the two germline ends. CDR1 and CDR2 (germline): SGHRS, YFSETQ. The CDR3 sequence is CASSLVGEEAQYF. The DNA for the CDR3 is TGCGCCAGCAGCTTGGTGGGGGAGGAGGCCCAGTACTTC.

The rearrangement uses TRBV28 and TRBJ2-5; no definite D call. The V gene lost 2 bases and the J gene lost 2 bases, with 3 bases spanning the gap. Germline V gene lookup returns CDR1 MDHEN and CDR2 SYDVKM. The CDR3 sequence is 12 residues long. For the CDR3, the DNA is TGTGCCAGCAGTTTACTACAAGAGACCCAGTACTTC. This sequence encodes CASSLLQETQYF.

The chain links TRBV27 to TRBJ2-7; tentative D call: TRBD2 (7 bases). Germline V lookup: CDR1 MNHEY, CDR2 SMNVEV (reference sequence). This CDR3 is 15 amino acids long. Trimming removed 6 bases at V and 6 bases at J, with 21 bases between. The CDR3 is CASRFSWGGAGEQYF. CDR3 nucleotides: TGTGCCAGCAGATTTTCCTGGGGGGGGGCCGGCGAGCAGTACTTC.

The J gene is TRBJ2-7, the V gene TRBV9; TRBD1 might be the D (5 bases). Germline-derived CDR1 and CDR2 are SGDLS and YYNGEE. The CDR3 totals 14 residues. V lost 0 bases and J lost 5, with 12 bases in between. CDR3 residues: CASSVGGRVNEQYF. In DNA, the CDR3 is TGTGCCAGCAGCGTAGGTGGCAGGGTAAACGAGCAGTACTTC.

The V and J genes are TRBV2 and TRBJ1-6; a weak D match, TRBD1 (5 bases). The CDR3 totals 15 residues. The V end was cut by 4 bases, the J end by 0 bases, with 7 bases between. Germline lookup yields CDR1 SNHLY and CDR2 FYNNEI. CDR3 in amino acids: CASSGQSSYNSPLHF. In nucleotides, the CDR3 is TGTGCCAGCAGTGGACAGAGCTCCTATAATTCACCCCTCCACTTT.

The chain is built from TRBV28 and TRBJ2-7, with D maybe TRBD1 (6 bases). This CDR3 is 14 amino acids long. Trimming removed 2 bases from V and 5 bases from J, with 13 bases in between. Germline values: CDR1 MDHEN, CDR2 SYDVKM. The CDR3 spells CASSLMAGVNEQYF. CDR3 bases: TGTGCCAGCAGTTTAATGGCAGGGGTTAACGAGCAGTACTTC.

This clone was counted between two and nine times. This chain joins TRBV29-1 and TRBJ1-5; D remains ambiguous. The V gene lost 4 bases and the J gene lost 2 bases, with 15 bases spanning the gap. In germline, CDR1 is SQVTM, CDR2 ANQGSEA. The CDR3 extends over 15 amino acids. The CDR3 bases are TGCAGCGTTGCGGACGGGATAATAGGCAATCAGCCCCAGCATTTT. Translating it yields CSVADGIIGNQPQHF.

To note about this clone: Other DNA variants within this sample encode the same CDR3. The CDR3 nucleotides read TGTGCCAGCAGTTACTCATCTCGGGGGAACACTGAAGCTTTCTTT. Its translation is CASSYSSRGNTEAFF. The chain carries TRBV6-5 and TRBJ1-1, with D hard to call. This CDR3 is 15 amino acids long. Trimming stripped 0 bases from V and 1 base from J, with 9 bases between. Per the germline V gene, CDR1 is MNHEY and CDR2 is SVGAGI.

The chain couples TRBV28 to TRBJ1-1; D not resolved. In germline, CDR1 is MDHEN, CDR2 SYDVKM. The germline V and J ends were trimmed by 3 bases and 4 bases, with 12 bases remaining between them. The CDR3 is 14 residues long. CDR3 DNA sequence: TGTGCCAGCAGTTTTGTATCGGCGGGCACTGAAGCTTTCTTT. Residues: CASSFVSAGTEAFF.

The chain links TRBV27 to TRBJ1-6; 11 bases line up with TRBD1. CDR3 size: 16 residues. J was trimmed by 3 bases and V by 5 bases; bases with no gene match: 3. Germline loops: CDR1 MNHEY, CDR2 SMNVEV (reference sequence). CDR3 in amino acids: CASSTGTGGYNSPLHF. In nucleotides, the CDR3 is TGTGCCAGCAGTACCGGGACAGGGGGCTATAATTCACCCCTCCACTTT.

This clone was observed a handful of times. The chain joins TRBV28 to TRBJ2-7; 8 nucleotides align to TRBD2. The CDR3 has 16 amino acids. Germline V CDR1 and CDR2: MDHEN, SYDVKM. V was pared by 5 bases and J by 2 bases, with 11 bases of the junction left unmatched. Here the CDR3 DNA reads TGTGCCAGCAGTGAACCGATAGCGGGAAGCCCCTACGAGCAGTACTTC. This sequence encodes CASSEPIAGSPYEQYF.

Remarks on this clone: Sequence at one end of the junction differs from germline and may be a read error. The chain is built from TRBV5-1 and TRBJ2-3; 10 bases agree with TRBD1. CDR3 length: 14 residues. CDR1 and CDR2 (germline): SGHRS, YFSETQ. The CDR3 coding sequence is TGCGCCAGCAGCGGACAGGGGGGCACAAATACGCAGTATTTT. Translating it yields CASSGQGGTNTQYF.

This clone appeared once. The chain links TRBV5-1 to TRBJ1-1; TRBD1 matches at 8 bases. V lost 4 bases, J lost 5 bases, and 10 bases stayed unmatched. The CDR3 contains 15 residues. Germline CDR1 reads SGHRS; CDR2 reads YFSETQ. The CDR3 sequence is CASSGQQGVRTEAFF. The CDR3 DNA reads as TGCGCCAGCAGCGGACAACAGGGGGTTCGTACTGAAGCTTTCTTT. The full variable domain, with the rest looked up from reference TRBV5-1 and TRBJ1-1, is KAGVTQTPRYLIKTRGQQVTLSCSPISGHRSVSWYQQTPGQGLQFLFEYFSETQRNKGNFPGRFSGRQFSNSRSEMNVSTLELGDSALYLCASSGQQGVRTEAFFGQGTRLTVV.

A few counts support this clone. The chain has TRBV18 and TRBJ1-5; tentative D call: TRBD1 (5 bases). Germline V CDR1 and CDR2: KGHSH, LQKENI. The germline V and J ends were trimmed by 3 bases and 4 bases, with 19 bases remaining between them. There are 17 residues in the CDR3. CDR3 coding DNA: TGTGCCAGCTCACCCAGGCAGGGCCTTGGATGGAATCAGCCCCAGCATTTT. Translation: CASSPRQGLGWNQPQHF.

The J gene is TRBJ1-1, the V gene TRBV7-9; a possible D gene is TRBD1 (5 bases). Trimming left V 5 bases short and J 2 bases short, with 21 bases between. The germline V gene encodes CDR1 SEHNR and CDR2 FQNEAQ (reference sequence). The CDR3 is made up of 17 amino acids. The CDR3 loop is CASSRPQTRTTNTEAFF. The CDR3 nucleotides read TGTGCCAGCAGCCGACCCCAGACAAGGACAACTAACACTGAAGCTTTCTTT.

The chain uses TRBV9 and TRBJ2-7; the match to TRBD1 covers 7 bases. The V and J ends lost 3 bases and 0 bases, in that order; junction bases with no gene match: 6. The CDR3 consists of 15 residues. Germline assignment: CDR1 SGDLS and CDR2 YYNGEE. CDR3 coding DNA: TGTGCCAGCAGCGCCCGACAGGGATACTCCTACGAGCAGTACTTC. As protein: CASSARQGYSYEQYF.

The rearrangement links TRBV7-9 to TRBJ2-2; possible D gene TRBD2, 6 bases. V was shortened by 5 bases and J by 6 bases, with 13 bases between the two germline ends. This CDR3 comprises 14 residues. CDR1 and CDR2 (germline): SEHNR, FQNEAQ (reference sequence). The CDR3 sequence: CASSLSRDSGELFF. Here the CDR3 DNA reads TGTGCCAGCAGCCTGTCTAGGGACTCCGGGGAGCTGTTTTTT.

The V and J genes are TRBV28 and TRBJ2-3, with TRBD2 identical over 7 bases. The CDR3 totals 17 residues. The junction had 16 bases not matched to a gene; V was cut back by 6 bases and J by 4 bases. Germline V gene sequence: CDR1 MDHEN, CDR2 SYDVKM. CDR3 in DNA: TGTGCCAGCAGGATACCCGGACTAGGGACCCTATCAGATACGCAGTATTTT. It translates to CASRIPGLGTLSDTQYF.

The J gene is TRBJ2-5, the V gene TRBV15; D may be TRBD1 (5 bases). The CDR3 spans 14 residues. From germline, CDR1 is LNHNV and CDR2 YYDKDF (reference sequence). V shed 1 base and J shed 8 bases, with 14 bases lying between them. The CDR3 sequence: CATSRATEGPTQYF. The CDR3 DNA follows: TGTGCCACCAGCAGAGCGACAGAAGGACCTACCCAGTACTTC.

The genes are TRBV7-2 and TRBJ1-1; D may be TRBD1 (5 bases). The CDR3 spans 17 residues. V dropped 1 base and J dropped 1 base, with 16 bases sitting between them. In germline, CDR1 is SGHTA, CDR2 FQGNSA. For the CDR3, the DNA is TGTGCCAGCAGCTTAGGGTTACCCAGGGTATGGAACACTGAAGCTTTCTTT. Translated, it gives CASSLGLPRVWNTEAFF.

This clone was detected only once. This chain connects TRBV18 to TRBJ1-1; D remains unclear. Trimming cost V 2 bases and J 5 bases, with 9 bases left between them. This CDR3 is built from 13 residues. CDR1 and CDR2 (germline): KGHSH, LQKENI. The CDR3 DNA sequence: TGTGCCAGCTCACCAATCGGGGAAACTGAAGCTTTCTTT. Its translation is CASSPIGETEAFF. Full variable domain (missing parts from reference TRBV18 and TRBJ1-1): NAGVMQNPRHLVRRRGQEARLRCSPMKGHSHVYWYRQLPEEGLKFMVYLQKENIIDESGMPKERFSAEFPKEGPSILRIQQVVRGDSAAYFCASSPIGETEAFFGQGTRLTVV.

This chain connects TRBV29-1 to TRBJ2-7; a possible D gene is TRBD1 (6 bases). The length of the CDR3 is 11 residues. The V end was cut by 8 bases, the J end by 3 bases, with 11 bases between. Germline CDR1 reads SQVTM; CDR2 reads ANQGSEA. The CDR3 is CSSRGGYEQYF. The CDR3 region has the DNA TGCAGCTCACGAGGGGGCTACGAGCAGTACTTC.

This sequence joins TRBV18 and TRBJ2-7; 10 nucleotides line up with TRBD1. The germline V gene has CDR1 KGHSH and CDR2 LQKENI. Trimming removed 6 bases from V and 6 bases from J; junction bases left unmatched: 17. This CDR3 contains 17 residues. CDR3 coding DNA: TGTGCCAGCTCCTCCCTCCCCTTCAGCGGGACAGGGGTCGAGCAGTACTTC. This encodes CASSSLPFSGTGVEQYF.